Below, 10 T cell receptor beta chains from the same sample are listed, as sequenced in a study of regulatory T cells in long-lasting Graves disease. The TCR beta library used iRepertoire HTBI primers with Arm-PCR amplification of CDR3. Via MiXCR, TCRdb re-called the multiplex PCR reads, giving one row per CDR3 protein. The sample lists hundreds of thousands of distinct CDR3 sequences, around 17% occurring once. The time point was: newly diagnosed GD, antithyroid drugs for less than 3 months. PBMC RNA was the source of the TCR library. The same sample was also studied in work on T cells in Graves' hyperthyroidism and ophthalmopathy.

The source material was peripheral blood mononuclear cells (PBMCs), sampled at new diagnosis, from a patient treated with antithyroid drugs. Source of these receptors: a man between 35 and 55 years old with Graves disease.

By share, this clonotype counts as medium-sized. The chain links TRBV6-2 or TRBV6-3 to TRBJ2-3; 13 bases are a match to TRBD2. CDR3 size: 15 residues. Per germline, CDR1 MNHEY and CDR2 SVGEGT. V shed 5 bases, J shed 4 bases, and the junction held 3 bases outside the gene matches. CDR3 sequence (DNA): TGTGCCAGCAGTGAACTAGCGGGGGGGCCAGATACGCAGTATTTT. Its translation is CASSELAGGPDTQYF.

There are many counts of this clonotype. The genes are TRBV9 and TRBJ1-1; weak D call: TRBD1 (6 bases). V lost 2 bases to trimming and J lost 3 bases, with 11 bases between them. CDR3 length: 14 amino acids. The germline gives CDR1 SGDLS, CDR2 YYNGEE. Here the CDR3 reads CASSVRGQHTEAFF. The DNA of the CDR3 is TGTGCCAGCAGCGTCAGGGGCCAGCACACTGAAGCTTTCTTT.

This clonotype was observed at least ten times. This chain uses TRBV28 with TRBJ1-5, with 8 bases that match TRBD1. The CDR3 consists of 16 residues. V was pared by 1 base and J by 5 bases, with 7 bases of the junction left unmatched. CDR1 and CDR2 (germline): MDHEN, SYDVKM. This CDR3 is CASSLSSGTGHQPQHF. The CDR3 DNA is TGTGCCAGCAGTTTATCCTCCGGGACAGGTCATCAGCCCCAGCATTTT.

The table lists this clonotype with many counts. The chain uses TRBV6-2 or TRBV6-3 and TRBJ1-1, with 8 bases identical to TRBD1. Unmatched junction bases numbered 3, after V lost 2 bases and J lost 10 bases. The CDR3 has 12 residues. CDR1 and CDR2 (germline): MNHEY, SVGEGT. This CDR3 is CASSYRDRGAFF. CDR3 DNA: TGTGCCAGCAGTTACAGAGACAGGGGAGCTTTCTTT.

This clonotype was counted many times. The chain joins TRBV6-1 to TRBJ2-1; D is unresolved. CDR3 size: 16 residues. V gave up 5 bases and J gave up 0 bases, with 14 bases separating them. Per the germline V gene, CDR1 is MNHNS and CDR2 is SASEGT. CDR3 bases: TGTGCCAGCAGTCAAAGGACGGCGAGCTCCTACAATGAGCAGTTCTTC. Translated, it gives CASSQRTASSYNEQFF.

This clonotype was detected ten times or more. The chain has TRBV7-9 and TRBJ2-7, with D perhaps TRBD1 (6 bases). The V and J ends lost 1 base and 5 bases respectively, with 9 bases between them. CDR1 is SEHNR and CDR2 is FQNEAQ in the germline V gene (reference sequence). This CDR3 comprises 13 residues. The CDR3 reads CASSLVQGHEQYF. The DNA of the CDR3 is TGTGCCAGCAGCTTAGTACAGGGCCACGAGCAGTACTTC.

This clonotype came up a few times. This may be a read error: a much more frequent sequence differs by one nucleotide. This chain's CDR3 is CANREQGASYEQYF. CDR3 in DNA: TGTGCCAACAGGGAACAGGGGGCTTCCTACGAGCAGTACTTC. This chain links TRBV28 with TRBJ2-7; 9 bases line up with TRBD1. There are 14 residues in the CDR3. Germline V lookup: CDR1 MDHEN, CDR2 SYDVKM. Trimming cost V 10 bases and J 1 base; bases outside gene matches: 8. The full variable domain, in which reference TRBV28 and TRBJ2-7 provide the parts outside the CDR3, is DVKVTQSSRYLVKRTGEKVFLECVQDMDHENMFWYRQDPGLGLRLIYFSYDVKMKEKGDIPEGYSVSREKKERFSLILESASTNQTSMYLCANREQGASYEQYFGPGTRLTVT.

With regard to this clonotype: This could be a read error, since a much larger clone is one nucleotide away. CDR3 sequence reads: CASSLRSPGDTQYF. CDR3 bases: TGCGCCAGCAGCTTACGGTCCCCTGGAGATACGCAGTATTTT. The genes are TRBV5-1 and TRBJ2-3; D remains unclear. Germline loops: CDR1 SGHRS, CDR2 YFSETQ. This CDR3 has 14 residues. The germline V and J ends were trimmed by 2 bases and 5 bases, with 12 bases remaining between them.

In this sample, this clonotype turned up many times. The rearrangement joins TRBV20-1 to TRBJ1-4, with D uncertain. This CDR3 spans 11 amino acids. Trimming left V 5 bases short and J 8 bases short, with 9 bases between. Germline-derived CDR1 and CDR2 are DFQATT and SNEGSKA (reference sequence). The CDR3 reads CSAPQREKLFF. The DNA for the CDR3 is TGCAGTGCTCCTCAGCGGGAAAAACTGTTTTTT.

This clonotype occurred many times. The chain recombines TRBV28 with TRBJ2-1; D not certain. Per germline, CDR1 MDHEN and CDR2 SYDVKM. This CDR3 spans 13 amino acids. V gave up 4 bases and J gave up 2 bases, with 6 bases separating them. CDR3 region: CASSSPAYNEQFF. The DNA for the CDR3 is TGTGCCAGCAGTTCCCCAGCCTACAATGAGCAGTTCTTC.